The rows below give T cell receptor beta chains drawn from one sample of a study of neoadjuvant anti-PD-1 for oral cavity cancer. Sequenced by immunoSEQ multiplex PCR; TCRdb stores in-frame clones only, minus some. The top ten hold about 2.5% of the sample, which has almost 7,000 clones, 65% to 75% seen once. Sequenced material: PBMCs, taken before nivolumab (anti-PD-1) treatment. Source of these receptors: a person aged 35-79 years with oral cavity squamous cell carcinoma. The CDR3 runs from the conserved cysteine through the conserved F or W. A D gene is named only where the DNA matches it firmly. Size is omitted from some rows. Given values are once, few, many or a class for expanded clones.

v_gene	abundance	j_gene	len	d_gene	CDR3aa	CDR3nt
TRBV13	once	TRBJ2-7	13	NA	CASSFFLLYEQYF	TGTGCCAGCAGCTTTTTCCTCCTCTACGAGCAGTACTTC
TRBV6-4	NA	TRBJ2-1	16	TRBD2	CASSPLAGGSYNEQFF	TGTGCCAGCAGCCCACTAGCGGGAGGCTCCTACAATGAGCAGTTCTTC
TRBV7-3	once	TRBJ2-2	15	NA	CASSFSGTGTGELFF	TGTGCCAGCAGCTTTTCCGGGACGGGTACCGGGGAGCTGTTTTTT
TRBV7-7	NA	TRBJ2-7	13	TRBD1	CASSPDRGREQYF	TGTGCCAGCAGCCCCGACAGGGGGCGCGAGCAGTACTTC
TRBV29-1	NA	TRBJ2-2	14	NA	CSVLEQANTGELFF	TGCAGCGTTCTGGAACAGGCGAACACCGGGGAGCTGTTTTTT
TRBV29-1	NA	TRBJ2-2	14	NA	CSAKGRSNTGELFF	TGCAGCGCGAAGGGCAGGTCGAACACCGGGGAGCTGTTTTTT
TRBV5-5	NA	TRBJ1-5	13	NA	CASSLGTNQPQHF	TGTGCCAGCAGCTTGGGAACTAATCAGCCCCAGCATTTT
TRBV6-5	NA	TRBJ1-1	15	NA	CASSRGRNMNTEAFF	TGTGCCAGCAGCCGAGGACGGAATATGAACACTGAAGCTTTCTTT
TRBV19	few	TRBJ2-7	14	TRBD1	CASSIGTGAYEQYF	TGTGCCAGTAGTATTGGGACAGGTGCCTACGAGCAGTACTTC
TRBV19	NA	TRBJ2-1	15	NA	CASSPEGFGYNEQFF	TGTGCCAGTAGCCCCGAAGGGTTTGGGTACAATGAGCAGTTCTTC
TRBV6-1	NA	TRBJ2-7	12	NA	CATRSGYYEQYF	TGTGCCACCAGGTCGGGGTACTACGAGCAGTACTTC
TRBV28	few	TRBJ2-7	16	TRBD2	CASTLGLAGPSLEQYF	TGTGCCAGCACCCTGGGACTAGCGGGGCCCTCACTCGAGCAGTACTTC
TRBV19	NA	TRBJ2-7	15	TRBD1	CASRGGQGSNYEQYF	TGTGCCAGTAGGGGAGGACAGGGAAGTAACTACGAGCAGTACTTC
TRBV28	NA	TRBJ1-6	17	TRBD1	CASRFGTGLSYNSPLHF	TGTGCCAGCAGGTTCGGGACAGGTCTCTCCTATAATTCACCCCTCCACTTT